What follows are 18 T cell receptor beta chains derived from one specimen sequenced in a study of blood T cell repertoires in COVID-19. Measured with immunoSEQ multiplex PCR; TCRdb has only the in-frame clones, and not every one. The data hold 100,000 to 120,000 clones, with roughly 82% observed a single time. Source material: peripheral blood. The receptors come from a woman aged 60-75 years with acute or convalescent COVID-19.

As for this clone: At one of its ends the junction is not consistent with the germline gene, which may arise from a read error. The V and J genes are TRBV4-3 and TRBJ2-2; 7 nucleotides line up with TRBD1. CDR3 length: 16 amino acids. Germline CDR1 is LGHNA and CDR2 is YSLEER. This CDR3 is CASSPPGTDYTEELFF. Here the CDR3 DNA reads TGCGCCAGCAGCCCACCCGGGACAGACTACACCGAGGAGCTGTTTTTT.

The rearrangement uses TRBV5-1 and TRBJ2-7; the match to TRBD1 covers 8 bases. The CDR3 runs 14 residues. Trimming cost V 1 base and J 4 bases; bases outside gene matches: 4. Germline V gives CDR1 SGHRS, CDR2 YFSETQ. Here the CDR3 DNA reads TGCGCCAGCAGCTTGTCCGGACAGGGATACGAGCAGTACTTC. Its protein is CASSLSGQGYEQYF.

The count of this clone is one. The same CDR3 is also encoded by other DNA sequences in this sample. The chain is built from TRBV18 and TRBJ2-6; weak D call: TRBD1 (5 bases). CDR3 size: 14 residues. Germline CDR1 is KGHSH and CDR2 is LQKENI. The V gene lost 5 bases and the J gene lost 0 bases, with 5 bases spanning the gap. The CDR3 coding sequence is TGTGCCAGCTCAGACAGCTCTGGGGCCAACGTCCTGACTTTC. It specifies CASSDSSGANVLTF.

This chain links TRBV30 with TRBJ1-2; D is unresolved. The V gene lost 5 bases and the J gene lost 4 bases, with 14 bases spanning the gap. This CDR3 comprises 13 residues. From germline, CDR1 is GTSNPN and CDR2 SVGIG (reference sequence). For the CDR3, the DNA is TGTGCCTGGCTTCGCCGGGTGGCCTATGGCTACACCTTC. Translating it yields CAWLRRVAYGYTF.

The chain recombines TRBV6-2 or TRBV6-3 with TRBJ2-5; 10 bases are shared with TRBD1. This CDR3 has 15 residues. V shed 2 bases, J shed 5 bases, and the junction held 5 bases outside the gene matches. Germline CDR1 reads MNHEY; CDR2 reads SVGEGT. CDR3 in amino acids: CASSYGGQGYETQYF. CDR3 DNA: TGTGCCAGCAGTTACGGGGGACAGGGGTACGAGACCCAGTACTTC.

In nucleotides, the CDR3 is TGCGCCAGCAGCATCCAGGGAGGAGATGAAAAACTGTTTTTT. Translated, it gives CASSIQGGDEKLFF. This chain links TRBV5-1 with TRBJ1-4; D may be TRBD1 (5 bases). This CDR3 contains 14 residues. Trimming left V 4 bases short and J 6 bases short, with 13 bases between. Germline V gene data show CDR1 as SGHRS and CDR2 as YFSETQ. Full variable domain (remainder filled in from reference TRBV5-1 and TRBJ1-4): KAGVTQTPRYLIKTRGQQVTLSCSPISGHRSVSWYQQTPGQGLQFLFEYFSETQRNKGNFPGRFSGRQFSNSRSEMNVSTLELGDSALYLCASSIQGGDEKLFFGSGTQLSVL.

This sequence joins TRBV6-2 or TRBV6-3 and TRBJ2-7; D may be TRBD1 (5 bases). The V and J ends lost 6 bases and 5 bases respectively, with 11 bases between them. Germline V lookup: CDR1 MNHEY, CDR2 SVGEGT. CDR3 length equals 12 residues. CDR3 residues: CASSFRANEQYF. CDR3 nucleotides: TGTGCCAGCAGCTTCAGGGCTAACGAGCAGTACTTC.

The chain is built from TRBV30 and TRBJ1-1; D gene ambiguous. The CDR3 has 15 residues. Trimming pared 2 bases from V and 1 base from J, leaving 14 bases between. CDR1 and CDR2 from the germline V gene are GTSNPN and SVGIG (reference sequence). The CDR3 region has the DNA TGTGCCTGGAGTCCCGCCGCGACATCGAACACTGAAGCTTTCTTT. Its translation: CAWSPAATSNTEAFF. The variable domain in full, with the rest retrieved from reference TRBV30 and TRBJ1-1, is SQTIHQWPATLVQPVGSPLSLECTVEGTSNPNLYWYRQAAGRGLQLLFYSVGIGQISSEVPQNLSASRPQDRQFILSSKKLLLSDSGFYLCAWSPAATSNTEAFFGQGTRLTVV.

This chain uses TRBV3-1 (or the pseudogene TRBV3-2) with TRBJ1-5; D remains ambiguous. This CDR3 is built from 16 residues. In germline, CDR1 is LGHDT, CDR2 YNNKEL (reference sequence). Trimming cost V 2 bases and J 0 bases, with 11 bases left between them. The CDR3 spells CASSQTPSDSNQPQHF. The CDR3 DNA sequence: TGTGCCAGCAGCCAAACCCCGAGTGATAGCAATCAGCCCCAGCATTTT.

Written as DNA, the CDR3 is TGCGCCAGCAGCTTGGTATTAAGAAGCGGGGCTGAAGCTTTCTTT. Translating gives CASSLVLRSGAEAFF. V usage is TRBV5-1 and J usage is TRBJ1-1; unclear D gene. This CDR3 is 15 amino acids long. The germline V gene encodes CDR1 SGHRS and CDR2 YFSETQ. V was trimmed by 0 bases and J by 6 bases, leaving 15 bases between them.

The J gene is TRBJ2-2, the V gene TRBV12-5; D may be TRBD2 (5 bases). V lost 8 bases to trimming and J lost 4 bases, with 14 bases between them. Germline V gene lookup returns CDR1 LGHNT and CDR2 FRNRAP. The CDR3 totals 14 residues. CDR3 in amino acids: CASSPSGRTGELFF. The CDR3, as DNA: TGTGCTAGTTCCCCAAGCGGCCGCACCGGGGAGCTGTTTTTT.

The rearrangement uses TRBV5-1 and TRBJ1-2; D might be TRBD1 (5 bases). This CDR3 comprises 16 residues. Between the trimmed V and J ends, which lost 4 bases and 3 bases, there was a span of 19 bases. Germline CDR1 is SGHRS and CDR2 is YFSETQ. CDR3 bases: TGCGCCAGCAGCGCGCGCGGGACCTCTTGGGACTATGGCTACACCTTC. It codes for CASSARGTSWDYGYTF.

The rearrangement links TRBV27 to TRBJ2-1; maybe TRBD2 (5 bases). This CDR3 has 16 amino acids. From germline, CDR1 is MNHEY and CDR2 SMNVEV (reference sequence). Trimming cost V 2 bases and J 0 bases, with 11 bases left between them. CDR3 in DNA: TGTGCCAGCAGTTTAAGTCCGCTAGCCTCCTACAATGAGCAGTTCTTC. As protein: CASSLSPLASYNEQFF.

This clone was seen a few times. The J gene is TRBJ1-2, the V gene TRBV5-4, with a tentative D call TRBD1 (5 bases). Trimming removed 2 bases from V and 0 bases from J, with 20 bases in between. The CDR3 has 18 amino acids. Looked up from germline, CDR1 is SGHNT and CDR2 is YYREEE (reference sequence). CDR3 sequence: CASSLRPPLTAANYGYTF. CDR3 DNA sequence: TGTGCCAGCAGCTTAAGACCCCCCCTGACAGCCGCTAACTATGGCTACACCTTC.

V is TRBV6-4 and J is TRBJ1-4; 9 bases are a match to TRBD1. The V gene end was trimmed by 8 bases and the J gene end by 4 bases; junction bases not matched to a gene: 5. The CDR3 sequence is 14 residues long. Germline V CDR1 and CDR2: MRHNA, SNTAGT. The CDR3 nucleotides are TGTGCCAGCTCGCCGACAGGGGGTAATGAAAAACTGTTTTTT. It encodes CASSPTGGNEKLFF.

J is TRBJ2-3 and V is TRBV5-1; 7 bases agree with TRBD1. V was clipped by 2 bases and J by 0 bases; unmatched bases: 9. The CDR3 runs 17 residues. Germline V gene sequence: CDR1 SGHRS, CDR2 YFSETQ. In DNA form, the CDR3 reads TGCGCCAGCAGCTTCCCCTCCGACAGGGCAAGCACAGATACGCAGTATTTT. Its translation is CASSFPSDRASTDTQYF.

CDR3 nucleotides: TGTGCCAGCAGTTTACTAGCGAACCAAGAGACCCAGTACTTC. Encoded protein: CASSLLANQETQYF. V is TRBV27 and J is TRBJ2-5, with D tentatively TRBD2 (6 bases). The V end lost 2 bases, the J end lost 0 bases, and 7 bases lay between the germline ends. Germline values: CDR1 MNHEY, CDR2 SMNVEV (reference sequence). The CDR3 covers 14 residues.

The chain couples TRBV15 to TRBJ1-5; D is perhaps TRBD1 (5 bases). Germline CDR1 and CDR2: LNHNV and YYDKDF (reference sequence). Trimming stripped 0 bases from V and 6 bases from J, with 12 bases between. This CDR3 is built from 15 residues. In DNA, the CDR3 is TGTGCCACCAGCAGAGATCTACAGGTGAGTCAGCCCCAGCATTTT. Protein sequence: CATSRDLQVSQPQHF.